What follows are 2 T cell receptor beta chains derived from one specimen sequenced in a study of T cell responses to AZD1222 COVID-19 vaccine. Only in-frame clones appear in the TCRdb table, and some are missing; sequencing was by immunoSEQ multiplex PCR. The table has fewer than 100,000 clones, about 83% seen once. The input for sequencing was peripheral blood, taken 28 days after the second AZD1222 dose. Every receptor here comes from an adult who received the AZD1222 COVID-19 vaccine.

The chain couples TRBV7-2 to TRBJ2-1; 8 nucleotides line up with TRBD2. The germline V gene encodes CDR1 SGHTA and CDR2 FQGNSA. Trimming cost V 0 bases and J 7 bases; bases outside gene matches: 5. The CDR3 extends over 15 amino acids. This chain's CDR3 is CASSLAVGGGNEQFF. The CDR3 DNA reads as TGTGCCAGCAGCTTAGCGGTGGGCGGGGGGAATGAGCAGTTCTTC. The variable domain in full, completed from reference TRBV7-2 and TRBJ2-1, reads GAGVSQSPSNKVTEKGKDVELRCDPISGHTALYWYRQSLGQGLEFLIYFQGNSAPDKSGLPSDRFSAERTGGSVSTLTIQRTQQEDSAVYLCASSLAVGGGNEQFFGPGTRLTVL.

The V call is TRBV6-5, the J call TRBJ2-3; no clear D. Germline-derived CDR1 and CDR2 are MNHEY and SVGAGI. V lost 0 bases, J lost 0 bases, and 4 bases lay in between. The CDR3 is 14 amino acids. The CDR3 nucleotides read TGTGCCAGCAGTTACTCTTTTAGCACAGATACGCAGTATTTT. This encodes CASSYSFSTDTQYF.